The rows below give T cell receptor beta chains drawn from one sample of a study of beta chain features in type 1 diabetes. Only in-frame clones appear in the TCRdb table, and some are missing; sequencing was by immunoSEQ multiplex PCR. Of 500,000 to 800,000 clones listed, roughly 12% were seen once; the top ten hold more than 0.1%. Sequencing input: naive CD4+ T cells from blood. The receptors derive from a man in his thirties or forties with type 1 diabetes. CDR3s include the opening cysteine and the closing phenylalanine or tryptophan.

v_gene: TRBV15; len: 15; CDR3aa: CATSRDTWGPGGYTF
v_gene: TRBV7-9; len: 13; CDR3aa: CASSFEAYYGYTF
v_gene: TRBV28; len: 13; CDR3aa: CASTVAGEETQYF
v_gene: TRBV28; len: 12; CDR3aa: CASSLGVETQYF
v_gene: TRBV2; len: 12; CDR3aa: CASSLDHNEQFF
v_gene: TRBV6-1; len: 15; CDR3aa: CASTAAPTVTGELFF
v_gene: TRBV29-1; len: 14; CDR3aa: CSVGQRGGLETQYF
v_gene: TRBV2; len: 14; CDR3aa: CASSETVTTYGYTF
v_gene: TRBV4-3; len: 15; CDR3aa: CASSLRPSRNTEAFF
v_gene: TRBV2; len: 14; CDR3aa: CASSRPQGGDTQYF
v_gene: TRBV7-8; len: 16; CDR3aa: CASNPARGSLENEQFF
v_gene: TRBV4-1; len: 14; CDR3aa: CASSLDEDNSPLHF
v_gene: TRBV9; len: 14; CDR3aa: CASSRAGGEEKLFF
v_gene: TRBV10-3; len: 13; CDR3aa: CAISVATNEKLFF
v_gene: TRBV7-9; len: 17; CDR3aa: CASSSFRGPPARDGYTF
v_gene: TRBV10-3; len: 15; CDR3aa: CAISGAGSNTGELFF
v_gene: TRBV7-2; len: 16; CDR3aa: CASSLAPGLAGNEQYF
v_gene: TRBV7-9; len: 15; CDR3aa: CASSSQYSSLNTIYF
v_gene: TRBV9; len: 18; CDR3aa: CASSPGTGASPGANVLTF
v_gene: TRBV9; len: 16; CDR3aa: CASSVSPSAASYEQYF
v_gene: TRBV2; len: 15; CDR3aa: CASSWGQGGAYEQYF
v_gene: TRBV7-2; len: 12; CDR3aa: CASSSSSYEQYF
v_gene: TRBV27; len: 16; CDR3aa: CASSPSRGMGSPPQHF
v_gene: TRBV20-1; len: 11; CDR3aa: CSAGSGPEQYF
v_gene: TRBV29-1; len: 15; CDR3aa: CSVPKRGVTQNEQFF
v_gene: TRBV19; len: 15; CDR3aa: CASSPENRHTGELFF
v_gene: TRBV5-4; len: 13; CDR3aa: CASSLAVTGELFF
v_gene: TRBV6-1; len: 15; CDR3aa: CASSALGQGAYEQYF
v_gene: TRBV6-6; len: 14; CDR3aa: CASTRQGADEKLFF
v_gene: TRBV28; len: 14; CDR3aa: CASRIQASSYEQYF
v_gene: TRBV7-9; len: 14; CDR3aa: CASVHRNSGNTIYF
v_gene: TRBV27; len: 16; CDR3aa: CASSPRLAGGRETQYF
v_gene: TRBV25-1; len: 14; CDR3aa: CASSEYRADETQYF
v_gene: TRBV23-1; len: 10; CDR3aa: CAARWEKLFF
v_gene: TRBV9; len: 13; CDR3aa: CASSRTEHYGYTF
v_gene: TRBV9; len: 13; CDR3aa: CASSVGQGYGYTF
v_gene: TRBV7-9; len: 15; CDR3aa: CASSSPASDQETQYF
v_gene: TRBV30; len: 15; CDR3aa: CAWSVLQGLSSPLHF
v_gene: TRBV4-3; len: 14; CDR3aa: CASSQGTTNTEAFF
v_gene: TRBV19; len: 13; CDR3aa: CASRERTVNEQFF
v_gene: TRBV11-2; len: 15; CDR3aa: CASSLVSGDQETQYF
v_gene: TRBV18; len: 16; CDR3aa: CASSPDRGIAKNIQYF
v_gene: TRBV4-3; len: 14; CDR3aa: CASSQVWDRDGYTF
v_gene: TRBV10-3; len: 15; CDR3aa: CAISGREPSGNTIYF
v_gene: TRBV9; len: 13; CDR3aa: CASSPASNYGYTF
v_gene: TRBV7-2; len: 15; CDR3aa: CASSWDRGRVDEQYF
v_gene: TRBV10-2; len: 14; CDR3aa: CASSVGLITDTQYF
v_gene: TRBV14; len: 17; CDR3aa: CASSRGQIISGANVLTF
v_gene: TRBV7-9; len: 13; CDR3aa: CASSFSPGDEQFF
v_gene: TRBV7-3; len: 14; CDR3aa: CASSLEGLGETQYF
v_gene: TRBV7-2; len: 13; CDR3aa: CASSLSNRLEQYF
v_gene: TRBV5-1; len: 15; CDR3aa: CASSLADSSYNEQFF
v_gene: TRBV10-3; len: 13; CDR3aa: CAISDSTAGTQYF
v_gene: TRBV7-2; len: 14; CDR3aa: CASSLGPPGGELFF
v_gene: TRBV28; len: 15; CDR3aa: CASSGTGDVTDTQYF